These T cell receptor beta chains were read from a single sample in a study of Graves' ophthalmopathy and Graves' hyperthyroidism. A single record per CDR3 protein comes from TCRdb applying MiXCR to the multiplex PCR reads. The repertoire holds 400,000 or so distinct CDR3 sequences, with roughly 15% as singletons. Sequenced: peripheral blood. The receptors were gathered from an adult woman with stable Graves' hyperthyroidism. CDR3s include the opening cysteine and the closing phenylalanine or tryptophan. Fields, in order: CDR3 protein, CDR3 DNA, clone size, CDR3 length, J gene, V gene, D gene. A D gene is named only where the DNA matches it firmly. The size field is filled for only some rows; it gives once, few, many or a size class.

CDR3aa: CASSPGQGAYGYTF; CDR3nt: TGCGCCAGCAGCCCCGGACAGGGGGCTTATGGCTACACCTTC; abundance: many; len: 14; j_gene: TRBJ1-2; v_gene: TRBV4-3; d_gene: TRBD1
CDR3aa: CASSSQGVGTEAFF; CDR3nt: TGTGCCAGCAGTTCCCAGGGGGTGGGCACTGAAGCTTTCTTT; abundance: many; len: 14; j_gene: TRBJ1-1; v_gene: TRBV6-5; d_gene: TRBD1
CDR3aa: CASSYGLGVDQPQHF; CDR3nt: TGTGCCAGCAGTTACGGTCTAGGGGTTGATCAGCCCCAGCATTTT; abundance: many; len: 15; j_gene: TRBJ1-5; v_gene: TRBV6-5; d_gene: NA
CDR3aa: CASSELEGWGQETQYF; CDR3nt: TGTGCCAGCAGTGAATTGGAGGGTTGGGGCCAAGAGACCCAGTACTTC; abundance: many; len: 16; j_gene: TRBJ2-5; v_gene: TRBV25-1; d_gene: NA
CDR3aa: CASSTRQTGGNTEAFF; CDR3nt: TGTGCCAGTAGTACCCGCCAGACAGGGGGCAACACTGAAGCTTTCTTT; abundance: many; len: 16; j_gene: TRBJ1-1; v_gene: TRBV19; d_gene: TRBD1
CDR3aa: CASSPAGGRAGELFF; CDR3nt: TGTGCCAGTAGCCCCGCAGGGGGACGGGCCGGGGAGCTGTTTTTT; abundance: many; len: 15; j_gene: TRBJ2-2; v_gene: TRBV19; d_gene: TRBD1
CDR3aa: CASSLGRWGYYEQYF; CDR3nt: TGTGCCAGCAGCTTGGGGCGATGGGGCTACTACGAGCAGTACTTC; abundance: many; len: 15; j_gene: TRBJ2-7; v_gene: TRBV7-2; d_gene: NA
CDR3aa: CASSPRGQGTEQYF; CDR3nt: TGTGCCAGCAGTCCCCGCGGACAGGGAACTGAGCAGTACTTC; abundance: many; len: 14; j_gene: TRBJ2-7; v_gene: TRBV2; d_gene: TRBD1
CDR3aa: CASTRTVGHVNTEAFF; CDR3nt: TGTGCCAGCACCCGCACCGTCGGACACGTGAACACTGAAGCTTTCTTT; abundance: NA; len: 16; j_gene: TRBJ1-1; v_gene: TRBV28; d_gene: NA
CDR3aa: CASSQTEWEETQYF; CDR3nt: TGTGCCAGCAGCCAGACAGAATGGGAAGAGACCCAGTACTTC; abundance: NA; len: 14; j_gene: TRBJ2-5; v_gene: TRBV14; d_gene: NA
CDR3aa: CASSLWSGGPTYEQYF; CDR3nt: TGTGCCAGCAGTTTATGGTCAGGGGGACCTACCTACGAGCAGTACTTC; abundance: many; len: 16; j_gene: TRBJ2-7; v_gene: TRBV28; d_gene: TRBD1
CDR3aa: CASSRITGTGYHEQYF; CDR3nt: TGTGCCAGCAGTCGAATAACCGGGACAGGGTACCACGAGCAGTACTTC; abundance: many; len: 16; j_gene: TRBJ2-7; v_gene: TRBV2; d_gene: TRBD1
CDR3aa: CATSRVVAAYEQYF; CDR3nt: TGTGCCACCAGCAGAGTGGTGGCGGCGTACGAGCAGTACTTC; abundance: many; len: 14; j_gene: TRBJ2-7; v_gene: TRBV15; d_gene: NA
CDR3aa: CASTSDYTTGELFF; CDR3nt: TGTGCCAGCACTTCCGACTATACCACCGGGGAGCTGTTTTTT; abundance: many; len: 14; j_gene: TRBJ2-2; v_gene: TRBV6-2/TRBV6-3; d_gene: NA
CDR3aa: CASREERDTGELFF; CDR3nt: TGCGCCAGCAGGGAGGAGCGGGACACCGGGGAGCTGTTTTTT; abundance: many; len: 14; j_gene: TRBJ2-2; v_gene: TRBV5-1; d_gene: NA
CDR3aa: CARSQGVEETQYF; CDR3nt: TGCGCCAGGAGCCAGGGGGTAGAAGAGACCCAGTACTTC; abundance: NA; len: 13; j_gene: TRBJ2-5; v_gene: TRBV4-1; d_gene: TRBD1
CDR3aa: CASSQDQLAGGPSYEQYF; CDR3nt: TGCGCCAGCAGCCAAGATCAACTAGCGGGAGGCCCTTCTTACGAGCAGTACTTC; abundance: many; len: 18; j_gene: TRBJ2-7; v_gene: TRBV4-1; d_gene: TRBD2
CDR3aa: CASSLGTHSLQETQYF; CDR3nt: TGTGCCAGCAGTCTCGGTACGCACTCCCTACAAGAGACCCAGTACTTC; abundance: many; len: 16; j_gene: TRBJ2-5; v_gene: TRBV28; d_gene: NA
CDR3aa: CASSAGGSTYEQYF; CDR3nt: TGTGCCAGCAGCGCTGGGGGGTCGACCTACGAGCAGTACTTC; abundance: many; len: 14; j_gene: TRBJ2-7; v_gene: TRBV9; d_gene: NA
CDR3aa: CASSSGVGNIQYF; CDR3nt: TGTGCCAGCAGTTCAGGGGTGGGGAACATTCAGTACTTC; abundance: many; len: 13; j_gene: TRBJ2-4; v_gene: TRBV12-3/TRBV12-4; d_gene: NA
CDR3aa: CASSLFPSDTNTYEQYF; CDR3nt: TGTGCCAGCAGCTTATTTCCTAGCGACACCAACACCTACGAGCAGTACTTC; abundance: many; len: 17; j_gene: TRBJ2-7; v_gene: TRBV7-2; d_gene: NA
CDR3aa: CSAPRAGEETQYF; CDR3nt: TGCAGTGCTCCACGGGCGGGAGAAGAGACCCAGTACTTC; abundance: many; len: 13; j_gene: TRBJ2-5; v_gene: TRBV20-1; d_gene: TRBD2
CDR3aa: CASSQMYQETQYF; CDR3nt: TGTGCCAGCAGCCAAATGTACCAAGAGACCCAGTACTTC; abundance: many; len: 13; j_gene: TRBJ2-5; v_gene: TRBV11-2; d_gene: NA
CDR3aa: CSARRRRDSSYEQYF; CDR3nt: TGCAGTGCTAGACGACGACGGGACTCCTCCTACGAGCAGTACTTC; abundance: many; len: 15; j_gene: TRBJ2-7; v_gene: TRBV20-1; d_gene: NA
CDR3aa: CSARNSAVSSGNTIYF; CDR3nt: TGCAGTGCTAGAAATTCGGCTGTCAGCTCTGGAAACACCATATATTTT; abundance: NA; len: 16; j_gene: TRBJ1-3; v_gene: TRBV20-1; d_gene: NA
CDR3aa: CASRPHSGDQPQHF; CDR3nt: TGTGCCAGCAGACCTCATTCGGGGGATCAGCCCCAGCATTTT; abundance: many; len: 14; j_gene: TRBJ1-5; v_gene: TRBV27; d_gene: NA
CDR3aa: CASSPRTFQGAGEQYF; CDR3nt: TGCGCCAGCAGCCCAAGGACCTTTCAGGGGGCAGGGGAGCAGTACTTC; abundance: few; len: 16; j_gene: TRBJ2-7; v_gene: TRBV4-3; d_gene: TRBD1
CDR3aa: CSAREVKAGIHEQYF; CDR3nt: TGCAGTGCTAGAGAGGTAAAAGCGGGAATCCACGAGCAGTACTTC; abundance: many; len: 15; j_gene: TRBJ2-7; v_gene: TRBV20-1; d_gene: TRBD2
CDR3aa: CASRHTTKTSGPGNNKETQYF; CDR3nt: TGTGCCAGCAGACACACCACCAAGACTAGCGGGCCCGGAAATAACAAAGAGACCCAGTACTTC; abundance: many; len: 21; j_gene: TRBJ2-5; v_gene: TRBV6-4; d_gene: TRBD2
CDR3aa: CASSERGGGRGETQYF; CDR3nt: TGTGCCAGCAGCGAACGGGGCGGGGGACGGGGGGAGACCCAGTACTTC; abundance: many; len: 16; j_gene: TRBJ2-5; v_gene: TRBV7-2; d_gene: TRBD2
CDR3aa: CASSPTAPGTAYDEQYF; CDR3nt: TGTGCCAGCAGTCCCACTGCCCCCGGGACGGCCTATGACGAGCAGTACTTC; abundance: NA; len: 17; j_gene: TRBJ2-7; v_gene: TRBV28; d_gene: NA
CDR3aa: CASSIDYYTGELFF; CDR3nt: TGCGCCAGCAGCATAGACTACTACACCGGGGAGCTGTTTTTT; abundance: many; len: 14; j_gene: TRBJ2-2; v_gene: TRBV5-1; d_gene: NA
CDR3aa: CASRGMQGSNQPQHF; CDR3nt: TGTGCCAGCAGGGGGATGCAGGGATCTAATCAGCCCCAGCATTTT; abundance: NA; len: 15; j_gene: TRBJ1-5; v_gene: TRBV6-1; d_gene: NA
CDR3aa: CASRRTGVGEAFF; CDR3nt: TGTGCCAGCAGGCGGACAGGGGTGGGGGAAGCTTTCTTT; abundance: many; len: 13; j_gene: TRBJ1-1; v_gene: TRBV6-2/TRBV6-3; d_gene: TRBD1
CDR3aa: CASSYWDGRGTEAFF; CDR3nt: TGTGCCAGCAGTTACTGGGACGGGCGGGGCACTGAAGCTTTCTTT; abundance: NA; len: 15; j_gene: TRBJ1-1; v_gene: TRBV6-2/TRBV6-3; d_gene: NA
CDR3aa: CASTLQGLDTEAFF; CDR3nt: TGTGCCAGCACCCTACAGGGGCTGGACACTGAAGCTTTCTTT; abundance: many; len: 14; j_gene: TRBJ1-1; v_gene: TRBV12-3/TRBV12-4; d_gene: TRBD1
CDR3aa: CASSSGRTGELFF; CDR3nt: TGTGCCAGCAGCTCAGGGAGGACCGGGGAGCTGTTTTTT; abundance: many; len: 13; j_gene: TRBJ2-2; v_gene: TRBV7-3; d_gene: NA
CDR3aa: CASSLAAGEPNYGYTF; CDR3nt: TGTGCCAGCAGCTTAGCTGCGGGAGAGCCTAACTATGGCTACACCTTC; abundance: many; len: 16; j_gene: TRBJ1-2; v_gene: TRBV7-6; d_gene: NA
CDR3aa: CASSTGGAEQYF; CDR3nt: TGTGCCAGCAGTACAGGGGGGGCCGAGCAGTACTTC; abundance: many; len: 12; j_gene: TRBJ2-7; v_gene: TRBV6-5; d_gene: NA
CDR3aa: CAISESTGFIQETQYF; CDR3nt: TGTGCCATCAGTGAGTCGACAGGGTTCATTCAAGAGACCCAGTACTTC; abundance: NA; len: 16; j_gene: TRBJ2-5; v_gene: TRBV10-3; d_gene: TRBD1
CDR3aa: CASSEAGTGDGYTF; CDR3nt: TGTGCCAGCAGTGAAGCGGGGACAGGGGACGGCTACACCTTC; abundance: many; len: 14; j_gene: TRBJ1-2; v_gene: TRBV6-1; d_gene: TRBD1
CDR3aa: CSVLQGNNQPQHF; CDR3nt: TGCAGCGTTTTACAGGGGAACAATCAGCCCCAGCATTTT; abundance: many; len: 13; j_gene: TRBJ1-5; v_gene: TRBV29-1; d_gene: TRBD1